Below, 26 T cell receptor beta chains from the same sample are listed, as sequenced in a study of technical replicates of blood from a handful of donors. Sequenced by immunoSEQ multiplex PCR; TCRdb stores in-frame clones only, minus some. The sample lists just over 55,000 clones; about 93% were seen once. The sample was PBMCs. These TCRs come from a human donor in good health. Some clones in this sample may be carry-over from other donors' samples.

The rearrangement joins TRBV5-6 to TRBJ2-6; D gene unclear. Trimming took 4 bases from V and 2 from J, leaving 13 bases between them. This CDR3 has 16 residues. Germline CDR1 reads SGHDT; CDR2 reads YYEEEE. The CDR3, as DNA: TGTGCCAGCAGCGGAACAGTGGTACCTGGGGCCAACGTCCTGACTTTC. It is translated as CASSGTVVPGANVLTF.

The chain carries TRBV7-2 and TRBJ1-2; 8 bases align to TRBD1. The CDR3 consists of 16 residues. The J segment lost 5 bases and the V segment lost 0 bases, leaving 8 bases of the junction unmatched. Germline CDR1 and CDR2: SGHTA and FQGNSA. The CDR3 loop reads CASSLASTGVFYGYTF. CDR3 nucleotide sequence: TGTGCCAGCAGCTTAGCGTCGACAGGGGTCTTTTATGGCTACACCTTC.

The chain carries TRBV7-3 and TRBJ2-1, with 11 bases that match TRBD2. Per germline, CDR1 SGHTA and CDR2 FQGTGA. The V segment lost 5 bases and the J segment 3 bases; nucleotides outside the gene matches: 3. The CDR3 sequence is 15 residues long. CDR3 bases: TGTGCCAGCAGCCCGGGACTAGCGGACTACAATGAGCAGTTCTTC. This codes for CASSPGLADYNEQFF.

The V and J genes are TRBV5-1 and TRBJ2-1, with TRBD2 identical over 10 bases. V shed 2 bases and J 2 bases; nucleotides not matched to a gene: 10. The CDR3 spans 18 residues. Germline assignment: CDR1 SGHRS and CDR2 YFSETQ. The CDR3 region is CASSLYTRLAGTYNEQFF. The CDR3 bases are TGCGCCAGCAGCTTATACACAAGACTAGCGGGTACCTACAATGAGCAGTTCTTC.

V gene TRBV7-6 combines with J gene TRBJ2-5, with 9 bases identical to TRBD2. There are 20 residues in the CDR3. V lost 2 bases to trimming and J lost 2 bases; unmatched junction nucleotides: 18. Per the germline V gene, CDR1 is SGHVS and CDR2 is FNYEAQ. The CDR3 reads CASSLPDLMIAGVSQETQYF. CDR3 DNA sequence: TGTGCCAGCAGCTTACCTGATTTGATGATAGCGGGGGTATCTCAAGAGACCCAGTACTTC.

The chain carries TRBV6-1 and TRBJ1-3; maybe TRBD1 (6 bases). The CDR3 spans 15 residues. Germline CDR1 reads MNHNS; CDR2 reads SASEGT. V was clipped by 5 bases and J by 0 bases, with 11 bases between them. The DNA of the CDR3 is TGTGCCAGCAGTCGGGGGGCCCGCTCTGGAAACACCATATATTTT. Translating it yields CASSRGARSGNTIYF.

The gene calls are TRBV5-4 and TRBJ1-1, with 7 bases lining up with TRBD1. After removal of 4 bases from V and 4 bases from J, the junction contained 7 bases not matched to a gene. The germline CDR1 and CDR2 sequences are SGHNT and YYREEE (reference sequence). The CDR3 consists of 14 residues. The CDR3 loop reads CASSPWTGSTEAFF. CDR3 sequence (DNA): TGTGCCAGCAGCCCCTGGACAGGATCCACTGAAGCTTTCTTT.

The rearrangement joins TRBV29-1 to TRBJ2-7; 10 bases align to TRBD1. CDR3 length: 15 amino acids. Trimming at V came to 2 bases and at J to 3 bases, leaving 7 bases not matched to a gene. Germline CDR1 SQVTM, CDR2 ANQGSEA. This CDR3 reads CSVETGGTGDYEQYF. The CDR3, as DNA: TGCAGCGTTGAAACGGGCGGGACAGGGGACTACGAGCAGTACTTC.

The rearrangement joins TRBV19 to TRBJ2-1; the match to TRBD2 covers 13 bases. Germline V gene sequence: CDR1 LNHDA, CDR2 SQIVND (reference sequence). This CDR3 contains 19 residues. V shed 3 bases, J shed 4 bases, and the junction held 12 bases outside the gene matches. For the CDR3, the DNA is TGTGCCAGTAGTATTCTCCCAAGGACTAGCGGGAGTCCATACAATGAGCAGTTCTTC. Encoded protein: CASSILPRTSGSPYNEQFF. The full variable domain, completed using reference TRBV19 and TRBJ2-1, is DGGITQSPKYLFRKEGQNVTLSCEQNLNHDAMYWYRQDPGQGLRLIYYSQIVNDFQKGDIAEGYSVSREKKESFPLTVTSAQKNPTAFYLCASSILPRTSGSPYNEQFFGPGTRLTVL.

DNA for the CDR3: TGTGCCTATACAGGGTATACTGGAAACACCATATATTTT. It is translated as CAYTGYTGNTIYF. The V and J genes are TRBV30 and TRBJ1-3; possible D gene TRBD1, 6 bases. Germline assignment: CDR1 GTSNPN and CDR2 SVGIG (reference sequence). V shed 7 bases and J shed 2 bases, with 12 bases lying between them. This CDR3 region has 13 residues. Looking up the rest from reference TRBV30 and TRBJ1-3 gives the full variable domain: SQTIHQWPATLVQPVGSPLSLECTVEGTSNPNLYWYRQAAGRGLQLLFYSVGIGQISSEVPQNLSASRPQDRQFILSSKKLLLSDSGFYLCAYTGYTGNTIYFGEGSWLTVV.

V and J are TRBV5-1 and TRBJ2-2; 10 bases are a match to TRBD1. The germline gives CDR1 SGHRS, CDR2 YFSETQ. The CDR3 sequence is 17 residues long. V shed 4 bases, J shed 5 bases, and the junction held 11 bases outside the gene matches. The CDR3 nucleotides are TGCGCCAGCAGCGTAAAGAAGACAGGGGGCGCGACCGGGGAGCTGTTTTTT. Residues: CASSVKKTGGATGELFF.

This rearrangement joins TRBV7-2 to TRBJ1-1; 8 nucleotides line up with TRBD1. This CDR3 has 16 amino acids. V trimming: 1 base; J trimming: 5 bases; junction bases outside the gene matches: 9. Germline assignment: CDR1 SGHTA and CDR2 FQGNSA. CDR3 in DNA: TGTGCCAGCAGCTTAGGACTCGGACAGGGCGGGACTGAAGCTTTCTTT. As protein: CASSLGLGQGGTEAFF.

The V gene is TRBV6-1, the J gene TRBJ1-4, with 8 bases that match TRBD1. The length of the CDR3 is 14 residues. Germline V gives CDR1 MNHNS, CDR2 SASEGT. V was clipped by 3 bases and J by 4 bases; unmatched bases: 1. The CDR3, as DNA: TGTGCCAGCAGTGAGGACAGGGTTAATGAAAAACTGTTTTTT. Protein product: CASSEDRVNEKLFF.

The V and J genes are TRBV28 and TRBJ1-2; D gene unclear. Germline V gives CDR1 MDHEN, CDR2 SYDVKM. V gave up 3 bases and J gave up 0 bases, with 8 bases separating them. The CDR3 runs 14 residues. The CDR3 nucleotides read TGTGCCAGCAGTTTGTGGGCAACTAACTATGGCTACACCTTC. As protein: CASSLWATNYGYTF.

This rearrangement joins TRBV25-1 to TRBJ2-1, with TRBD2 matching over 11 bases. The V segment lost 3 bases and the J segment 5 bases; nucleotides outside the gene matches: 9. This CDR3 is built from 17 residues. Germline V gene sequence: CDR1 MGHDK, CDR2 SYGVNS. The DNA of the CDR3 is TGTGCCAGCAGTGACCCCCTGACTAGCGGGGTTCACAATGAGCAGTTCTTC. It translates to CASSDPLTSGVHNEQFF. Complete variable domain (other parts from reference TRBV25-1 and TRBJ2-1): EADIYQTPRYLVIGTGKKITLECSQTMGHDKMYWYQQDPGMELHLIHYSYGVNSTEKGDLSSESTVSRIRTEHFPLTLESARPSHTSQYLCASSDPLTSGVHNEQFFGPGTRLTVL.

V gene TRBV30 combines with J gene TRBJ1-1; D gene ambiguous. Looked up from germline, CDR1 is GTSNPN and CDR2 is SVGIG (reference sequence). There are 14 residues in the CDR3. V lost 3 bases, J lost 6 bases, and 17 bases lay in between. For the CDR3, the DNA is TGTGCCTGGAGGCCTCTGGGCGCGTGGGCTGAAGCTTTCTTT. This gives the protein CAWRPLGAWAEAFF.

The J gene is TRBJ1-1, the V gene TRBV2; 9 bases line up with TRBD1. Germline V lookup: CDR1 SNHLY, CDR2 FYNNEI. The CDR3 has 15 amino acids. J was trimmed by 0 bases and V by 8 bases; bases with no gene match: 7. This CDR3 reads CASGGTGYMNTEAFF. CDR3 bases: TGTGCCAGCGGGGGGACAGGGTATATGAACACTGAAGCTTTCTTT.

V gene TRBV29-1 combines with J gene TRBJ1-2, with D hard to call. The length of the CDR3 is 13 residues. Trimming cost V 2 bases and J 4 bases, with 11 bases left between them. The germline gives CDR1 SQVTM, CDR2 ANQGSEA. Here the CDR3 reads CSVEYTEPYGYTF. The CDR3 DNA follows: TGCAGCGTTGAATATACAGAACCCTATGGCTACACCTTC. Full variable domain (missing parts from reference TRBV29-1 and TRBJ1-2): SAVISQKPSRDICQRGTSLTIQCQVDSQVTMMFWYRQQPGQSLTLIATANQGSEATYESGFVIDKFPISRPNLTFSTLTVSNMSPEDSSIYLCSVEYTEPYGYTFGSGTRLTVV.

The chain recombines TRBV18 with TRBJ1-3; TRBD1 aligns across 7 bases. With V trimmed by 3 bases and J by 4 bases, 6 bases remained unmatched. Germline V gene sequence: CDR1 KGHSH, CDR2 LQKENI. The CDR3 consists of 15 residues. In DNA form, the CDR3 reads TGTGCCAGCTCACCGGAGCAGGGACAGGGAAACACCATATATTTT. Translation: CASSPEQGQGNTIYF.

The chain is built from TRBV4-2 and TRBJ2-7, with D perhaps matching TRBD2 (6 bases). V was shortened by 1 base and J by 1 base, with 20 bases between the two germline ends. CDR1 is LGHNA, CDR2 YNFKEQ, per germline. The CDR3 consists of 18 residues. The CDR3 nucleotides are TGTGCCAGCAGCCAAGGACCCCTGGGAGGAGGGAGTTCCTACGAGCAGTACTTC. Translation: CASSQGPLGGGSSYEQYF.

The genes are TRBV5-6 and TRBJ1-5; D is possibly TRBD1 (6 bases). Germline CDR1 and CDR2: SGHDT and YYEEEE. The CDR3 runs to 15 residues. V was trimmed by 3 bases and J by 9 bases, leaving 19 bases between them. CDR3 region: CASSSETGLGGPQHF. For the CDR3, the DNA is TGTGCCAGCAGCTCAGAAACAGGGTTGGGTGGGCCCCAGCATTTT.

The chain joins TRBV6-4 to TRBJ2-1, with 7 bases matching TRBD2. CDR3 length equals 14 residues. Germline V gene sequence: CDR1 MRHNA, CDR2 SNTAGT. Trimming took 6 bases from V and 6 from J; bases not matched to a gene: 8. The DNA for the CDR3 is TGTGCCAGCAGCCCAGACGGGACTATCAATGAGCAGTTCTTC. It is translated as CASSPDGTINEQFF.

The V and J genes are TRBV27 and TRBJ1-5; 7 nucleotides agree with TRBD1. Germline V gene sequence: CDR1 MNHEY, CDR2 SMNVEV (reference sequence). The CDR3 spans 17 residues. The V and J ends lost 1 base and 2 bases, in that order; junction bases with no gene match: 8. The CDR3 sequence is CASSLFGHDRGNQPQHF. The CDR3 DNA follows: TGTGCCAGCAGTTTATTTGGGCACGACAGGGGCAATCAGCCCCAGCATTTT.

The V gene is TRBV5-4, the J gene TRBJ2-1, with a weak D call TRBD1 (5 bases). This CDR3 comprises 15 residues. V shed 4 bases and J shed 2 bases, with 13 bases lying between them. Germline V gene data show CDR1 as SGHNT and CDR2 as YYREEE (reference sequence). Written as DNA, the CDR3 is TGTGCCAGCAGCCCCCCAGGGCCAGCCTACAATGAGCAGTTCTTC. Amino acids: CASSPPGPAYNEQFF. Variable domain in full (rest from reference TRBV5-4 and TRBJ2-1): ETGVTQSPTHLIKTRGQQVTLRCSSQSGHNTVSWYQQALGQGPQFIFQYYREEENGRGNFPPRFSGLQFPNYSSELNVNALELDDSALYLCASSPPGPAYNEQFFGPGTRLTVL.

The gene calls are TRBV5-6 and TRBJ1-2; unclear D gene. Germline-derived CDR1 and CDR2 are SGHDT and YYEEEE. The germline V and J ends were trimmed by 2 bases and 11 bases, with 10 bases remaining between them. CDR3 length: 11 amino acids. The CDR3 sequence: CASSFNGGYTF. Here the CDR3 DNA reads TGTGCCAGCAGCTTTAACGGCGGTTACACCTTC.

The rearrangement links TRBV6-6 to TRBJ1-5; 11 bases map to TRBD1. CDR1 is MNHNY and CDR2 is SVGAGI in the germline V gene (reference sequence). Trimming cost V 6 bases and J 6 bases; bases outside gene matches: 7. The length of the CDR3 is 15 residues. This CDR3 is CASRHGDRGVQPQHF. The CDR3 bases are TGTGCCAGCAGGCACGGGGACAGGGGGGTTCAGCCCCAGCATTTT.